This T cell receptor beta chain comes out of a study of monozygotic twins with inflammatory bowel disease. Study-wide points: Repertoire similarity did not separate concordant from discordant twins, possibly from limited power. Differing T cell subtypes remained indistinguishable.

CDR1 and CDR2 from the germline V gene are LNHDA and SQIVND (reference sequence). CDR3 length equals 18 residues. On this clonotype itself: Its antigen is still unknown.

TCRalpha along with TCRbeta cDNA was subjected to two nested PCRs lasting about 16 and 10 cycles. TCRdb reanalyzed the 5' RACE reads, giving one entry per CDR3 protein sequence and no DNA. Recorded for this sample: some 160,000 distinct CDR3 sequences. Input material: blood. V gene TRBV19 combines with J gene TRBJ2-6; no DNA is available, so the TRBD1 call from TCRdb remains unchecked. The TCR originated in a human donor with ulcerative colitis or Crohn's disease, or a healthy co-twin of an affected twin (not recorded which). This chain's CDR3 is CASSTRDRGFSGANVLTF.